The present TCR beta chain was sequenced within a study of blood T cell repertoires in COVID-19. Study as a whole: Acute and convalescent COVID-19 samples came from the United States, Italy and Spain. In each case, the material was cDNA or gDNA derived from T cells, B-cell-depleted T cells, or PBMCs.

All enrollees were about 18 to 95 years old and from 20 to 25 US areas. Profiling relied on immunoSEQ multiplex PCR, and the TCRdb table lists in-frame clones only, not all of them. Of some 180,000 clones listed, 79% are singletons. Per the germline V gene, CDR1 is SGHNT and CDR2 is YENEEA. The CDR3 contains 14 residues. Trimming at V came to 4 bases and at J to 12 bases, leaving 8 bases not matched to a gene. This receptor was obtained from a woman aged 70-85 years in a cohort exposed to, infected with or recovered from COVID-19 (not recorded which). Sequencing was carried out using PBMCs or T cells enriched from blood (not recorded which). The chain couples TRBV11-3 to TRBJ2-1; TRBD2 matches 11 bases. CDR3 DNA: TGTGCCAGCAGCTCTGCCCGACTAGCGGGACTGCAGTTCTTC. It is translated as CASSSARLAGLQFF. Combining the CDR3 with reference TRBV11-3 and TRBJ2-1 gives the whole variable domain EAGVVQSPRYKIIEKKQPVAFWCNPISGHNTLYWYLQNLGQGPELLIRYENEEAVDDSQLPKDRFSAERLKGVDSTLKIQPAELGDSAVYLCASSSARLAGLQFFGPGTRLTVL.